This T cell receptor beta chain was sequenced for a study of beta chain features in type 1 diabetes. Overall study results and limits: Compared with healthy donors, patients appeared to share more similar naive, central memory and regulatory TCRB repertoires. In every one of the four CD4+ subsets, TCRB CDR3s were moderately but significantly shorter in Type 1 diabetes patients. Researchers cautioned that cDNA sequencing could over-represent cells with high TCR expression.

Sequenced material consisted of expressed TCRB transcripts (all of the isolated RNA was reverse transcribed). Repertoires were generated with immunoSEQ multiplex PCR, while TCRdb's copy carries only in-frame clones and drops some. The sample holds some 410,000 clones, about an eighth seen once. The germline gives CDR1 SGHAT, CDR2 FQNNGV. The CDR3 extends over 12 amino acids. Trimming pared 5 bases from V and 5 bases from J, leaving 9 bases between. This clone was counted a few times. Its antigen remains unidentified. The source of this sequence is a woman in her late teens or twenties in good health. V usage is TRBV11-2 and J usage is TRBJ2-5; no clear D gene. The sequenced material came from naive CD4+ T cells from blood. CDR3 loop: CASSLAWETQYF. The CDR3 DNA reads TGTGCCAGCAGCCTGGCCTGGGAGACCCAGTACTTC.